This T cell receptor (beta chain) was recovered during a study of blood T cell repertoires in COVID-19. The overall study: Sources were T cells, B-cell-depleted T cells, or PBMCs; the material itself was cDNA or gDNA.

Deletions cut 4 bases from V and 0 bases from J, with 15 bases between. CDR1 is LNHDA and CDR2 is SQIVND in the germline V gene (reference sequence). The CDR3 is 16 amino acids. Sequenced by immunoSEQ multiplex PCR; TCRdb stores in-frame clones only, minus some. This table holds over 130,000 clones, around three quarters found once. V usage is TRBV19 and J usage is TRBJ1-1; D uncertain. The sequence came from a man aged 45-60 years with acute or convalescent COVID-19. Input material: peripheral blood. The CDR3, as DNA: TGTGCCAGTAGTAGCTTACAGAGCCCTATGAACACTGAAGCTTTCTTT. Its protein product is CASSSLQSPMNTEAFF.